This entry describes one T cell receptor (beta chain). Its antigen is currently not known. Base qualities are missing; no much larger clone stands one base away. The CDR3 starts with the cysteine, ends with the phenylalanine, and has 15 residues. The kept DNA is CDR3 alone, 45 bases in frame from the first base. Based on the germline V gene, the CDR1 and CDR2 sequences are MGHRA and YSYEKL. V trim: 3 bases; J trim: 0 bases; unmatched bases: 1. These data are taken from a study of T cell repertoires and leukemia-associated antigens (dated by TCRdb to about 2019). Background for the entire study: About 5.1 to 7 million read pairs and roughly 3 to 5.0 million effective reads were obtained per sample, with roughly 16 million effective reads obtained overall. The study aimed to identify which antigen a TCR Vbeta21 clone previously found in CML patients recognizes, using in vitro peptide stimulation of healthy T cells. What the research found in general, with its limitations: The antigen specificity and function of the expanded clones were not directly tested and needed further investigation. Across the four groups, there were no significant differences in the numbers of Vbeta genes (approximately 64), Jbeta genes (roughly 13), VDJ rearrangements, or unique CDR3s.

Total RNA was extracted from the cultured T cells with TRIzol reagent. TCRbeta libraries were amplified from RNA using 5' rapid amplification of cDNA ends (5'RACE). Before sequencing, library concentration and integrity were assessed using Qubit, an Agilent instrument, and quantitative PCR. Qualified libraries were sequenced on Illumina HiSeq or MiSeq by a commercial service provider. On the authors' methods: TCR sequences in each sample were identified with MiXCR version 1.8.2. For a clone to be considered qualified, a CDR3 longer than four amino acids, an in-frame nucleotide length, and the absence of a stop codon were required. A read containing the complete CDR3 structure was defined as an effective read. Validation of expanded clones was performed by RT-PCR with 24 Vbeta primers, GeneScan spectratyping, and Sanger sequencing. TCRdb ran its own pipeline on the public reads, namely fastp trimming at Q25 and MiXCR clone calling, and kept in-frame beta chains. Rows merge per CDR3 protein into single entries with the most common DNA and genes. The V and J calls here are based on TCRdb, not the publication. This sample gives 9,700 or so distinct CDR3 sequences in total; 43% of them show up just once. The top ten constitute roughly 50% of the sample.

CD3+ T cells were first rested overnight at roughly 2.5 million cells/mL in RPMI 1640 without fetal bovine serum. MACS immunomagnetic beads were used, per the manufacturer's instructions, to isolate CD3+ T cells from PBMCs. The sequence derives from a female donor in good health. The chain is made from TRBV4-1 and TRBJ1-4; TRBD1 agrees with 7 junctional bases. Material for sequencing was CD3+ T cells sorted from blood and cultured. The CDR3 protein: CASSQGQTTNEKLFF. In nucleotide form, the sequence is TGCGCCAGCAGCCAGGGACAGACAACTAATGAAAAACTGTTTTTT.